This T cell receptor beta chain emerged from a study of blood T cell repertoires in COVID-19. Per germline, CDR1 LGHNA and CDR2 YSLEER. The CDR3 is 15 residues long. V was trimmed by 0 bases and J by 6 bases, leaving 11 bases between them. Using immunoSEQ multiplex PCR, the repertoire was profiled, and TCRdb retains in-frame clones only, with some absent. The sample lists about 94,000 clones, less than 85% occurring once. This chain links TRBV4-3 with TRBJ2-2; no definite D call. The sequence derives from an older man with COVID-19, enrolled during active disease. The specimen sequenced was peripheral blood. CDR3 in DNA: TGCGCCAGCAGCCAAGACCCCGTCGAGGCCGGGGAGCTGTTTTTT. Translated: CASSQDPVEAGELFF.